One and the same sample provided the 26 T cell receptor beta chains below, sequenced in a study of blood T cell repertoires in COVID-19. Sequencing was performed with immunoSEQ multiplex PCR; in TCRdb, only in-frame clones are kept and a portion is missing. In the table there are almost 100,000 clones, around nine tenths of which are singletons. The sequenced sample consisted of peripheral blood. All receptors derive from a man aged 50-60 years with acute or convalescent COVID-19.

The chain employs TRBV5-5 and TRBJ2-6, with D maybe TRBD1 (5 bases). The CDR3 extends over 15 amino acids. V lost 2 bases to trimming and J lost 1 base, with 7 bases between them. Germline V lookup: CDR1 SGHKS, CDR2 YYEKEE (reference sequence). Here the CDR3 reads CASSFSGSGANVLTF. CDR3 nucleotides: TGTGCCAGCAGCTTTTCAGGGTCTGGGGCCAACGTCCTGACTTTC.

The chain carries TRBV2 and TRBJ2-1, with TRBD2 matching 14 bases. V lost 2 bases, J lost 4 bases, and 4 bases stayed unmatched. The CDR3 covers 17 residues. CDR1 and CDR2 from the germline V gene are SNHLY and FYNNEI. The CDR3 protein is CASSEKGLAGAYNEQFF. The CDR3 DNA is TGTGCCAGCAGTGAAAAGGGACTAGCGGGAGCTTACAATGAGCAGTTCTTC.

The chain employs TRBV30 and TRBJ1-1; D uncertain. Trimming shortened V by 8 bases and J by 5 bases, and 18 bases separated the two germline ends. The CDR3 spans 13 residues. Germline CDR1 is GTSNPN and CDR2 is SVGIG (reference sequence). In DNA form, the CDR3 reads TGTGCCAGCTCAGGAGCGACGGGGACTGAAGCTTTCTTT. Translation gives CASSGATGTEAFF.

The CDR3 coding sequence is TGTGCCAGCTCACGGGGGACAGGGGGTTTACAGCCCCAGCATTTT. This translates into CASSRGTGGLQPQHF. This rearrangement joins TRBV18 to TRBJ1-5, with 11 bases identical to TRBD1. With 4 bases clipped from V and 7 bases from J, the junction kept 6 bases outside the gene matches. The CDR3 is 15 amino acids. Per the germline V gene, CDR1 is KGHSH and CDR2 is LQKENI.

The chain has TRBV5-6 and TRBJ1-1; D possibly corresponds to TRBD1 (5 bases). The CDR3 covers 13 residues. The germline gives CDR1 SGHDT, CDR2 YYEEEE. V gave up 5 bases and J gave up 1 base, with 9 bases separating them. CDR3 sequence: CASRSTENTEAFF. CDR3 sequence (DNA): TGTGCCAGCAGATCGACAGAGAACACTGAAGCTTTCTTT.

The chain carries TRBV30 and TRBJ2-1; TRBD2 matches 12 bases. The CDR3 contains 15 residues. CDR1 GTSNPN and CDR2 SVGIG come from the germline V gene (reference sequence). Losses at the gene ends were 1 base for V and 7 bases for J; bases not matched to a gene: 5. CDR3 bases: TGTGCCTGGAGTGATGGACTAGCGGGGAAAAATGAGCAGTTCTTC. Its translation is CAWSDGLAGKNEQFF.

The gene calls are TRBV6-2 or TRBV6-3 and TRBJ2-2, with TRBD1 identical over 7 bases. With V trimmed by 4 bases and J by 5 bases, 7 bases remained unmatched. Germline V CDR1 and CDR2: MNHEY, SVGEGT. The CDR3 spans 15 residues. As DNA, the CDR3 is TGTGCCAGCAGTTTTCACAGGGGTCTGACCGGGGAGCTGTTTTTT. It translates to CASSFHRGLTGELFF.

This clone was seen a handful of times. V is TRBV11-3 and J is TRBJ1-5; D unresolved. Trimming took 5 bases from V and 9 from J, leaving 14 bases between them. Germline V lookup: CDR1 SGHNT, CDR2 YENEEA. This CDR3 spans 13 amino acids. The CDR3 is CASSLTGAGPQHF. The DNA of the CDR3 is TGTGCCAGCAGCCTGACGGGAGCGGGGCCCCAGCATTTT.

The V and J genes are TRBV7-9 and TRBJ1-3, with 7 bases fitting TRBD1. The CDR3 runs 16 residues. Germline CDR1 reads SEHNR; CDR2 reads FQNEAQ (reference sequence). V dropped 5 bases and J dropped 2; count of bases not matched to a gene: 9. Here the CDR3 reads CASSPRQGLTGNTIYF. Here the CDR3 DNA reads TGTGCCAGCAGCCCTCGACAGGGACTGACTGGAAACACCATATATTTT.

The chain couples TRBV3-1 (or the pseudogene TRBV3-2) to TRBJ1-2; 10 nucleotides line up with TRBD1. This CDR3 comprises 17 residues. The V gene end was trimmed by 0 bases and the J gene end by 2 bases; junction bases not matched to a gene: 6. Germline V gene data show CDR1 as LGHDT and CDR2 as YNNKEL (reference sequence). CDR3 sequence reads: CASSQDVGTGVNYGYTF. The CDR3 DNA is TGTGCCAGCAGCCAAGATGTCGGGACAGGGGTGAACTATGGCTACACCTTC.

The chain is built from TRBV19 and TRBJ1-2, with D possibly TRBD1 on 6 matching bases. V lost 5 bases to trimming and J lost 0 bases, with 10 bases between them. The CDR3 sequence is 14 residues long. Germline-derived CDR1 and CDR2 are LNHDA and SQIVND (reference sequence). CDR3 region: CASSQGLANYGYTF. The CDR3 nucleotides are TGTGCCAGTAGTCAGGGGCTGGCTAACTATGGCTACACCTTC.

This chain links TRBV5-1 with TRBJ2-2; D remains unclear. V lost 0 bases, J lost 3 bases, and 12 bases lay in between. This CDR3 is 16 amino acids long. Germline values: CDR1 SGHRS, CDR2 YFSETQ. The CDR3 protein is CASSLVAGSDTGELFF. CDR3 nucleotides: TGCGCCAGCAGCTTGGTGGCAGGATCGGACACCGGGGAGCTGTTTTTT.

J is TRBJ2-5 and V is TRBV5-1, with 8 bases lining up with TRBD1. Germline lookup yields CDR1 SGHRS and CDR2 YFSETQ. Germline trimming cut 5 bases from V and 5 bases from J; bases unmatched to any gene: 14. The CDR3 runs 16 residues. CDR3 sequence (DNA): TGCGCCAGCAGTCCGGACAGGGACATAATGAGGGAGACCCAGTACTTC. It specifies CASSPDRDIMRETQYF.

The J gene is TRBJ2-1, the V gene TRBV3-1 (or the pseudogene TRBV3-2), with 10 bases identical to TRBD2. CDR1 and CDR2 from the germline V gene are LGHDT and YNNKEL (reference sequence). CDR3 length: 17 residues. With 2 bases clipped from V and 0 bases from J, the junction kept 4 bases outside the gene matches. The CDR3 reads CASSQPSSGSSYNEQFF. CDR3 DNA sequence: TGTGCCAGCAGCCAACCTTCTAGCGGGAGCTCCTACAATGAGCAGTTCTTC.

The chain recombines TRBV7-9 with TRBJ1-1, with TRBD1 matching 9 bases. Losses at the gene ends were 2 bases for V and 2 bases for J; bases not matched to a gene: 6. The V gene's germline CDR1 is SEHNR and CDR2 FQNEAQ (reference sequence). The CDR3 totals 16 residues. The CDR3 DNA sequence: TGTGCCAGCAGCTTACCCCGACAGGGGGAAAACACTGAAGCTTTCTTT. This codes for CASSLPRQGENTEAFF.

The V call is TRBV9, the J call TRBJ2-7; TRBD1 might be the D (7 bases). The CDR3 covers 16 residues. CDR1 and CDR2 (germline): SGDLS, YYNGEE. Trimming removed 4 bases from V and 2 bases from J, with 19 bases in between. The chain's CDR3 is CASSSPEGATPYEQYF. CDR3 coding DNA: TGTGCCAGCAGCTCCCCGGAGGGGGCGACTCCCTACGAGCAGTACTTC.

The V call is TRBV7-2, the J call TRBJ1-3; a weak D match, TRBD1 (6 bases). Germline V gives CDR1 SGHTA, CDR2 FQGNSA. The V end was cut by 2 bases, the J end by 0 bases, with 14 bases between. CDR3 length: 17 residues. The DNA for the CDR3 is TGTGCCAGCAGCTTATCCGGGACACGAAGCTCTGGAAACACCATATATTTT. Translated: CASSLSGTRSSGNTIYF. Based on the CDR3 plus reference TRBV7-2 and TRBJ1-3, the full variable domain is GAGVSQSPSNKVTEKGKDVELRCDPISGHTALYWYRQSLGQGLEFLIYFQGNSAPDKSGLPSDRFSAERTGGSVSTLTIQRTQQEDSAVYLCASSLSGTRSSGNTIYFGEGSWLTVV.

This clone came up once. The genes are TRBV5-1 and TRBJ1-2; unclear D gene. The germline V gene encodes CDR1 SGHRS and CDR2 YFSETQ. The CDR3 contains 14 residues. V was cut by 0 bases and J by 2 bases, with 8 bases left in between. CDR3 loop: CASSLVQSNYGYTF. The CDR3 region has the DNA TGCGCCAGCAGCTTGGTTCAGTCAAACTATGGCTACACCTTC.

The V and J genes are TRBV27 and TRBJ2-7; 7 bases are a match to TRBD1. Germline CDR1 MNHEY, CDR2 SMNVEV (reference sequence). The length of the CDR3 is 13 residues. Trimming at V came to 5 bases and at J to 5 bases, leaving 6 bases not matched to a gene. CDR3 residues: CASSQTGSNEQYF. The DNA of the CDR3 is TGTGCCAGCAGTCAGACAGGGTCAAACGAGCAGTACTTC.

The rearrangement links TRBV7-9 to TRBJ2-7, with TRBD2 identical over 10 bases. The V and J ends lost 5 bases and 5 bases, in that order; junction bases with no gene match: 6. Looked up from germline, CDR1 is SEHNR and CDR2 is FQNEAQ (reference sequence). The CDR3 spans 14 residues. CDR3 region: CASSTASGSHEQYF. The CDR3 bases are TGTGCCAGCAGCACCGCTAGCGGGAGCCACGAGCAGTACTTC.

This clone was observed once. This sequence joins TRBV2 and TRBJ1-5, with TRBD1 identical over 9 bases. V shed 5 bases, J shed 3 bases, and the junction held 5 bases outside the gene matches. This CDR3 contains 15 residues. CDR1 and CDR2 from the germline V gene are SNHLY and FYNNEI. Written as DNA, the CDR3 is TGTGCCAGCAGTAGGGGACAGGGATCCAATCAGCCCCAGCATTTT. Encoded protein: CASSRGQGSNQPQHF.

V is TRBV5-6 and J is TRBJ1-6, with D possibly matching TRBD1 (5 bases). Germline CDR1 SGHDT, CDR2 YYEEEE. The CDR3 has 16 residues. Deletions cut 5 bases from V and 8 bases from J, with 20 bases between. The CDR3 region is CASSPDIPGGDSPLHF. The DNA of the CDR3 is TGTGCCAGCAGTCCGGACATCCCAGGTGGTGATTCACCCCTCCACTTT.

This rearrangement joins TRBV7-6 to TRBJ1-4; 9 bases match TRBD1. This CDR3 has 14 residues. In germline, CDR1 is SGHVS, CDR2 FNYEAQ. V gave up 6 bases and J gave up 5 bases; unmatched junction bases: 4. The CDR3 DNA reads TGTGCCAGCAGTCGGGACAGGGAGAATGAAAAACTGTTTTTT. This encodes CASSRDRENEKLFF.

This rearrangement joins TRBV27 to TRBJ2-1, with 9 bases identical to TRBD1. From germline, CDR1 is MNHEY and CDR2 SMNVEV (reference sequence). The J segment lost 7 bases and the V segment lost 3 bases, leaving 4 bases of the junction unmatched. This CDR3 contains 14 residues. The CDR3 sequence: CASSFGTGYNEQFF. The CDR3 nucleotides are TGTGCCAGCAGTTTCGGGACAGGGTATAATGAGCAGTTCTTC.

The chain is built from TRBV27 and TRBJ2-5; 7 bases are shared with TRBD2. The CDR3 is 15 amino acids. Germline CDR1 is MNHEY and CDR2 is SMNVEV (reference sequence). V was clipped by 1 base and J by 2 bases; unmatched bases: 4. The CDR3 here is CASSLYEGGQETQYF. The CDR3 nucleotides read TGTGCCAGCAGTTTATACGAGGGAGGGCAAGAGACCCAGTACTTC.

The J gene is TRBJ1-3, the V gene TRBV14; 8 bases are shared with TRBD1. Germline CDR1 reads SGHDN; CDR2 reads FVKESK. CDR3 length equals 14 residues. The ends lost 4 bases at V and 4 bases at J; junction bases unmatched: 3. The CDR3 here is CASSLGTGGNTIYF. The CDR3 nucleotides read TGTGCCAGCAGCCTCGGGACAGGAGGAAACACCATATATTTT. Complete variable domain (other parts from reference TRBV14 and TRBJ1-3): EAGVTQFPSHSVIEKGQTVTLRCDPISGHDNLYWYRRVMGKEIKFLLHFVKESKQDESGMPNNRFLAERTGGTYSTLKVQPAELEDSGVYFCASSLGTGGNTIYFGEGSWLTVV.